In its sample, the clone carrying this T cell receptor beta chain was seen a few times. What it binds is not known. The sample originates from a study of beta chain features in type 1 diabetes. Broader study findings: Amplification by PCR could prefer shorter templates, with the same effect in patients and controls. The question of HLA type influencing TCRB rearrangement was one that remained unresolved here.

The authors reverse transcribed all of the isolated RNA, so sequencing captured expressed TCRB transcripts. Here immunoSEQ multiplex PCR was the method, and the copy in TCRdb shows in-frame clones only, minus some. The sample has about 350,000 clones, around 20% seen once. The CDR3 is 15 amino acids. After removal of 4 bases from V and 1 base from J, the junction contained 5 bases not matched to a gene. Germline V gene data show CDR1 as SQVTM and CDR2 as ANQGSEA. This chain joins TRBV29-1 and TRBJ2-5; 11 nucleotides line up with TRBD1. This clonotype was sampled from a young woman in good health. Sequenced sample: naive CD4+ T cells from blood. CDR3 sequence (DNA): TGCAGCGTTGGGGGGACAGGGGGAAGCCAAGAGACCCAGTACTTC. Protein product: CSVGGTGGSQETQYF.